This T cell receptor beta chain was identified during a study of blood T cell repertoires in COVID-19. Study information: Spain, Italy and the United States supplied samples that represented acute and convalescent COVID-19.

This clone was picked up one time. Trimming left V 1 base short and J 2 bases short, with 8 bases between. Per germline, CDR1 GTSNPN and CDR2 SVGIG (reference sequence). The CDR3 sequence is 13 residues long. Under the authors' procedure: Using reference gene primer amplification, nucleated cell counts were estimated. The assay was immunoSEQ multiplex PCR, and TCRdb's table has in-frame clones only and misses some. Clonal size and the V and J genes are those of that table, whereas D and trimming came from the DNA. The table includes about 250,000 clones, about nine tenths detected once. The source material was peripheral blood. The J gene is TRBJ1-1, the V gene TRBV30; no firm D call. The receptor's source is a woman in her thirties with active or convalescent COVID-19. The CDR3 DNA sequence: TGTGCCTGGAGTGAACAGTCTAACACTGAAGCTTTCTTT. This codes for CAWSEQSNTEAFF.